The 30 T cell receptor beta chains below all came from one sample that was sequenced in a study of blood T cell repertoires in COVID-19. Here immunoSEQ multiplex PCR was the method, and the copy in TCRdb shows in-frame clones only, minus some. The data show a few hundred thousand clones, approximately 83% seen once. Sequencing used peripheral blood. The source is a woman between 65 and 79 years old with acute or convalescent COVID-19.

This chain connects TRBV6-5 to TRBJ2-3; perhaps TRBD1 as D (5 bases). Trimming left V 4 bases short and J 1 base short, with 12 bases between. The CDR3 is made up of 15 amino acids. From germline, CDR1 is MNHEY and CDR2 SVGAGI. The CDR3 DNA is TGTGCCAGCAGTTCAGGGCAATCCCGCACAGATACGCAGTATTTT. Translation gives CASSSGQSRTDTQYF.

This chain connects TRBV7-8 to TRBJ2-1; a possible D gene is TRBD1 (6 bases). In germline, CDR1 is SGHVS, CDR2 FQNEAQ. Trimming removed 9 bases at V and 4 bases at J, with 22 bases between. This CDR3 region has 16 residues. The CDR3 DNA reads as TGTGCCAGTCAACCCTCCTCCCCGACAGGATACAATGAGCAGTTCTTC. It specifies CASQPSSPTGYNEQFF.

The chain combines TRBV7-9 with TRBJ2-3; 10 bases agree with TRBD1. This CDR3 comprises 15 residues. The germline V gene has CDR1 SEHNR and CDR2 FQNEAQ (reference sequence). J lost 4 bases, V lost 5 bases, and 6 bases had no gene match. CDR3 amino acids: CASSPAGTGADTQYF. The DNA for the CDR3 is TGTGCCAGCAGCCCTGCCGGGACAGGGGCAGATACGCAGTATTTT.

V gene TRBV5-1 combines with J gene TRBJ1-2; D remains unclear. CDR3 length: 15 amino acids. V was clipped by 4 bases and J by 0 bases, with 13 bases between them. Germline V lookup: CDR1 SGHRS, CDR2 YFSETQ. The CDR3: CASSTAASTNYGYTF. CDR3 coding DNA: TGCGCCAGCAGCACGGCGGCCAGTACTAACTATGGCTACACCTTC.

This chain links TRBV12-3 or TRBV12-4 with TRBJ1-1, with a weak D call TRBD1 (5 bases). The CDR3 is 12 residues long. V lost 6 bases and J lost 8, with 13 bases in between. For the CDR3, the DNA is TGTGCCAGCAGCCCCGGGACTCCCGAAGCTTTCTTT. It is translated as CASSPGTPEAFF.

The CDR3 DNA is TGTGCCAGCAGACTCGGGACTAGCTCGGCCTACGAGCAGTACTTC. Its protein product is CASRLGTSSAYEQYF. The chain employs TRBV6-5 and TRBJ2-7; 9 bases line up with TRBD2. The V gene's germline CDR1 is MNHEY and CDR2 SVGAGI. This CDR3 is 15 amino acids long. J lost 2 bases, V lost 6 bases, and 8 bases had no gene match.

The chain joins TRBV3-1 (or the pseudogene TRBV3-2) to TRBJ1-6; possibly TRBD1 for D (5 bases). The CDR3 spans 17 residues. V gave up 1 base and J gave up 6 bases, with 16 bases separating them. Germline loops: CDR1 LGHDT, CDR2 YNNKEL (reference sequence). CDR3 residues: CASSQAGGGKFNSPLHF. The CDR3 DNA reads as TGTGCCAGCAGCCAAGCCGGGGGGGGTAAATTTAATTCACCCCTCCACTTT.

J is TRBJ1-2 and V is TRBV19; 7 bases line up with TRBD1. The ends lost 5 bases at V and 3 bases at J; junction bases unmatched: 12. Germline CDR1 is LNHDA and CDR2 is SQIVND (reference sequence). This CDR3 has 16 amino acids. CDR3 residues: CASSSRGQDGDYGYTF. Here the CDR3 DNA reads TGTGCCAGTAGTTCCCGAGGACAGGATGGGGACTATGGCTACACCTTC.

Note on this clone: The sample has other DNA sequences that encode this CDR3 too. The V call is TRBV4-1, the J call TRBJ1-2; D unclear. CDR1 and CDR2 (germline): MGHRA, YSYEKL. V lost 0 bases and J 4 bases, leaving 9 bases between the germline ends. This CDR3 has 14 residues. The CDR3 DNA follows: TGCGCCAGCAGCCAAGATCGGGGTTTCTATGGCTACACCTTC. Translation gives CASSQDRGFYGYTF.

The V and J genes are TRBV19 and TRBJ2-7, with D possibly matching TRBD2 (5 bases). V was pared by 4 bases and J by 2 bases, with 12 bases between. Germline CDR1 is LNHDA and CDR2 is SQIVND (reference sequence). The CDR3 has 14 amino acids. Here the CDR3 reads CASSTRASPYEQYF. CDR3 nucleotide sequence: TGTGCCAGTAGTACGAGGGCATCCCCCTACGAGCAGTACTTC. The whole variable domain, filled in from reference TRBV19 and TRBJ2-7, reads DGGITQSPKYLFRKEGQNVTLSCEQNLNHDAMYWYRQDPGQGLRLIYYSQIVNDFQKGDIAEGYSVSREKKESFPLTVTSAQKNPTAFYLCASSTRASPYEQYFGPGTRLTVT.

V usage is TRBV27 and J usage is TRBJ1-1; TRBD1 is a possible D gene (5 bases). V lost 2 bases to trimming and J lost 3 bases, with 13 bases between them. The CDR3 is made up of 15 amino acids. Germline V gives CDR1 MNHEY, CDR2 SMNVEV (reference sequence). The CDR3 region has the DNA TGTGCCAGCAGTTTACTACGCAGGGTCGACACTGAAGCTTTCTTT. Translation: CASSLLRRVDTEAFF.

This chain uses TRBV2 with TRBJ1-4; D is perhaps TRBD1 (5 bases). Per the germline V gene, CDR1 is SNHLY and CDR2 is FYNNEI. V shed 6 bases and J shed 8 bases, with 16 bases lying between them. The CDR3 runs to 14 residues. CDR3 in DNA: TGTGCCAGCAGGACAGAGTCTTTTGGGGAAAAACTGTTTTTT. This gives the protein CASRTESFGEKLFF.

CDR3 region: CASSSSAGGYGYTF. The DNA for the CDR3 is TGTGCCAGCAGCTCCTCGGCAGGGGGCTATGGCTACACCTTC. The V call is TRBV7-2, the J call TRBJ1-2; TRBD1 agrees at 7 bases. The CDR3 has 14 residues. V was pared by 4 bases and J by 4 bases, with 6 bases of the junction left unmatched. The germline V gene has CDR1 SGHTA and CDR2 FQGNSA.

This clone was picked up a small number of times. V and J are TRBV5-1 and TRBJ1-2; TRBD1 agrees at 7 bases. The germline V gene encodes CDR1 SGHRS and CDR2 YFSETQ. Losses at the gene ends were 4 bases for V and 4 bases for J; bases not matched to a gene: 10. The CDR3 has 15 residues. CDR3 sequence reads: CASSPDRVRVYGYTF. DNA for the CDR3: TGCGCCAGCAGCCCAGACAGGGTCCGGGTCTATGGCTACACCTTC.

CDR3: CASSLRDQPQHF. CDR3 sequence (DNA): TGTGCCAGCAGCTTAAGAGATCAGCCCCAGCATTTT. V is TRBV7-8 and J is TRBJ1-5; D is unresolved. The V gene's germline CDR1 is SGHVS and CDR2 FQNEAQ. Trimming removed 2 bases from V and 5 bases from J, with 4 bases in between. The CDR3 is 12 residues long.

V and J are TRBV7-8 and TRBJ1-5; D is unresolved. Looked up from germline, CDR1 is SGHVS and CDR2 is FQNEAQ. V was cut by 5 bases and J by 13 bases, with 27 bases left in between. This CDR3 comprises 16 residues. CDR3 region: CASSPGEEYYYYGQHF. CDR3 bases: TGTGCCAGCAGCCCCGGCGAAGAATACTACTATTACGGTCAGCATTTT.

This chain joins TRBV19 and TRBJ1-5, with D perhaps TRBD1 (6 bases). Between the trimmed V and J ends, which lost 7 bases and 9 bases, there was a span of 13 bases. Germline V gives CDR1 LNHDA, CDR2 SQIVND (reference sequence). The CDR3 is made up of 12 amino acids. DNA for the CDR3: TGTGCCAGTACCGAGGGGGTACGGCCCCAGCATTTT. Translated, it gives CASTEGVRPQHF.

V gene TRBV12-3 or TRBV12-4 combines with J gene TRBJ1-2; weak D call: TRBD1 (6 bases). This CDR3 spans 13 amino acids. The V gene lost 6 bases and the J gene lost 9 bases, with 17 bases spanning the gap. CDR3 sequence reads: CASSVGQRLSYTF. The CDR3 nucleotides are TGTGCCAGCAGCGTCGGACAGCGCCTTAGCTACACCTTC.

This chain connects TRBV12-3 or TRBV12-4 to TRBJ1-1; 8 nucleotides line up with TRBD1. V trimming: 6 bases; J trimming: 6 bases; junction bases outside the gene matches: 3. The CDR3 runs to 12 residues. The CDR3 loop reads CASSLDRAEAFF. The CDR3, as DNA: TGTGCCAGCAGCCTGGACAGGGCTGAAGCTTTCTTT.

The CDR3 spells CASSVRPHSGKTQPQHF. DNA for the CDR3: TGTGCCAGCAGCGTACGACCCCACAGCGGGAAGACTCAGCCCCAGCATTTT. This chain links TRBV21-1 with TRBJ1-5. TRBV21-1 is flagged as a pseudogene. The CDR3 is 17 amino acids.

This clone was observed a handful of times. The chain links TRBV2 to TRBJ1-1; D gene uncertain. Germline lookup yields CDR1 SNHLY and CDR2 FYNNEI. The V end lost 6 bases, the J end lost 1 base, and 12 bases lay between the germline ends. CDR3 length equals 14 residues. The chain's CDR3 is CASRKEGKNTEAFF. The CDR3 DNA is TGTGCCAGCAGGAAGGAGGGTAAGAACACTGAAGCTTTCTTT. Combining the CDR3 with reference TRBV2 and TRBJ1-1 gives the whole variable domain EPEVTQTPSHQVTQMGQEVILRCVPISNHLYFYWYRQILGQKVEFLVSFYNNEISEKSEIFDDQFSVERPDGSNFTLKIRSTKLEDSAMYFCASRKEGKNTEAFFGQGTRLTVV.

This clone was detected only once. The CDR3 DNA sequence: TGTGCCAGCAAGATGGACAGCTTGAACACTGAAGCTTTCTTT. It codes for CASKMDSLNTEAFF. V gene TRBV2 combines with J gene TRBJ1-1; perhaps TRBD1 as D (6 bases). This CDR3 is 14 amino acids long. Germline lookup yields CDR1 SNHLY and CDR2 FYNNEI. V dropped 7 bases and J dropped 0 bases, with 12 bases sitting between them.

The V and J genes are TRBV7-8 and TRBJ1-5; 12 bases line up with TRBD1. The CDR3 has 17 amino acids. V lost 1 base, J lost 4 bases, and 5 bases stayed unmatched. The germline CDR1 and CDR2 sequences are SGHVS and FQNEAQ. In nucleotides, the CDR3 is TGTGCCAGCAGCTTAGTGGGGACAGGGGGCTTAAATCAGCCCCAGCATTTT. It is translated as CASSLVGTGGLNQPQHF.

About this clone: The sample carries other DNA sequences with the same CDR3. The CDR3 reads CASTVNTEAFF. Written as DNA, the CDR3 is TGTGCCAGCACAGTGAACACTGAAGCTTTCTTT. The chain employs TRBV2 and TRBJ1-1, with D unclear. In germline, CDR1 is SNHLY, CDR2 FYNNEI. The CDR3 is 11 residues long. Trimming left V 7 bases short and J 0 bases short, with 3 bases between.

The chain combines TRBV14 with TRBJ2-5; unclear D gene. CDR3 length equals 14 residues. From germline, CDR1 is SGHDN and CDR2 FVKESK. Trimming took 1 base from V and 2 from J, leaving 8 bases between them. Here the CDR3 reads CASSQVGLQETQYF. The DNA of the CDR3 is TGTGCCAGCAGCCAAGTCGGGTTACAAGAGACCCAGTACTTC.

The V gene is TRBV10-1, the J gene TRBJ2-5, with TRBD1 matching over 7 bases. J gave up 5 bases and V 4 bases, and 7 bases lay outside the gene matches. The CDR3 length is 14 residues. CDR1 is WNHNN, CDR2 SYGVQD, per germline (reference sequence). The CDR3 reads CASSVGQAVETQYF. The CDR3 nucleotides read TGCGCCAGCAGTGTCGGACAGGCCGTGGAGACCCAGTACTTC.

The J gene is TRBJ2-1, the V gene TRBV2; TRBD2 matches at 10 bases. The germline V gene encodes CDR1 SNHLY and CDR2 FYNNEI. The CDR3 extends over 15 amino acids. J was trimmed by 9 bases and V by 4 bases; bases with no gene match: 9. CDR3 in DNA: TGTGCCAGCAGTGTCTTGAGCGGGGGGGCCTCTGAGCAGTTCTTC. This translates into CASSVLSGGASEQFF.

The chain is built from TRBV7-2 and TRBJ2-3; TRBD2 matches at 10 bases. With 0 bases clipped from V and 5 bases from J, the junction kept 5 bases outside the gene matches. Germline CDR1 SGHTA, CDR2 FQGNSA. The CDR3 contains 16 residues. The CDR3 nucleotides read TGTGCCAGCAGCTTAGCGCTGCTAGCGGGGGTAGATACGCAGTATTTT. It yields the protein CASSLALLAGVDTQYF.

The chain has TRBV7-9 and TRBJ1-5; 7 bases fit TRBD1. V shed 2 bases, J shed 5 bases, and the junction held 6 bases outside the gene matches. The germline gives CDR1 SEHNR, CDR2 FQNEAQ (reference sequence). The CDR3 has 15 residues. The CDR3 loop reads CASSLRGGMDQPQHF. In nucleotides, the CDR3 is TGTGCCAGCAGCTTAAGAGGGGGCATGGATCAGCCCCAGCATTTT.

V and J are TRBV10-1 and TRBJ1-3, with TRBD1 identical over 7 bases. Germline CDR1 is WNHNN and CDR2 is SYGVQD (reference sequence). The length of the CDR3 is 15 residues. With V trimmed by 0 bases and J by 4 bases, 3 bases remained unmatched. CDR3 loop: CASSESTGSGNTIYF. DNA of the CDR3: TGCGCCAGCAGTGAGTCGACAGGGTCGGGAAACACCATATATTTT.